This TCR beta chain was identified during a study of T cell repertoires in cytomegalovirus infection. Study-wide results and caveats: HLA-C-restricted CMV-specific TCR beta clonotypes prevailed in the ex vivo response.

TCRdb re-called the reads with MiXCR, one entry per CDR3 protein. The data hold 700,000 to 850,000 distinct CDR3 sequences, with approximately 32% observed a single time. Details on this clonotype: Its target is not known.

V lost 3 bases to trimming and J lost 1 base; unmatched junction nucleotides: 5. The CDR3 is 16 amino acids. The germline V gene has CDR1 SEHNR and CDR2 FQNEAQ (reference sequence). The V gene is TRBV7-9, the J gene TRBJ2-5, with 10 bases lining up with TRBD2. The material sequenced was cultured CD8+ T cells from PBMCs, taken from culture after CMV antigen stimulation. This TCR came from a human donor in good health (CMV status not recorded). Some clones in this sample may be carry-over from other donors' samples. Here the CDR3 DNA reads TGTGCCAGCAGCTTCCTTGGACTAGCGGCCCAAGAGACCCAGTACTTC. Residues: CASSFLGLAAQETQYF. The full variable domain, with the rest looked up from reference TRBV7-9 and TRBJ2-5, is DTGVSQNPRHKITKRGQNVTFRCDPISEHNRLYWYRQTLGQGPEFLTYFQNEAQLEKSRLLSDRFSAERPKGSFSTLEIQRTEQGDSAMYLCASSFLGLAAQETQYFGPGTRLLVL.